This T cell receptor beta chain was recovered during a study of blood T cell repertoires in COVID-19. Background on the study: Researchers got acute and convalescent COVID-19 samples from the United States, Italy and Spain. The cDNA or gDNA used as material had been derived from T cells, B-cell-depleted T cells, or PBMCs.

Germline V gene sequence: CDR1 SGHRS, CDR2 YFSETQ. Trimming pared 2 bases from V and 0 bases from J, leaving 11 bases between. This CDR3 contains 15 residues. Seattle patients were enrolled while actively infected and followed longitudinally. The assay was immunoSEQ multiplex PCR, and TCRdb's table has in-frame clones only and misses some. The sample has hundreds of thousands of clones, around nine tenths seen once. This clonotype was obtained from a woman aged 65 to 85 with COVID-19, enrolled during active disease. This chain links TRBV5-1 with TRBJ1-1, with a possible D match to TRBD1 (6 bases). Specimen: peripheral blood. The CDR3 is CASSFLGQLNTEAFF. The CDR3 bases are TGCGCCAGCAGCTTCTTAGGACAGCTGAACACTGAAGCTTTCTTT.